This T cell receptor (beta chain) comes out of a study of CD8+CD57+ T cells in acquired aplastic anemia. Study overall: The sorted CD4+ and CD8+ cells yielded an average approximately 3 ug of DNA.

This clonotype occurred many times. Its antigen is unidentified. TCR beta VDJ combinations and CDR3 sequences were profiled from genomic DNA. TCRdb redid the calling of the reads with MiXCR, one entry per CDR3 protein. Altogether 200,000 or so distinct CDR3 sequences are present, nearly 50% being singletons, with the ten largest covering approximately 9.7%. Findings and caveats of the study: Roughly 30 sequences, all CD8+ CDR3, were shared between patients and controls.

Sequenced patients had shown CD8+CD57+ cell expansion by flow cytometry. This TCR derives from a human donor with aplastic anemia. Material for sequencing was sorted CD4+, CD8+, or CD8+CD57+ T cells (not recorded which) from PBMCs.

The CDR3 DNA follows: TGCAGTGCTAGCACGGAAGCTAACTATGGCTACACCTTC. It encodes CSASTEANYGYTF. The chain carries TRBV20-1 and TRBJ1-2; D not certain. Germline V gene data show CDR1 as DFQATT and CDR2 as SNEGSKA (reference sequence). This CDR3 spans 13 amino acids. V dropped 3 bases and J dropped 0 bases, with 8 bases sitting between them.